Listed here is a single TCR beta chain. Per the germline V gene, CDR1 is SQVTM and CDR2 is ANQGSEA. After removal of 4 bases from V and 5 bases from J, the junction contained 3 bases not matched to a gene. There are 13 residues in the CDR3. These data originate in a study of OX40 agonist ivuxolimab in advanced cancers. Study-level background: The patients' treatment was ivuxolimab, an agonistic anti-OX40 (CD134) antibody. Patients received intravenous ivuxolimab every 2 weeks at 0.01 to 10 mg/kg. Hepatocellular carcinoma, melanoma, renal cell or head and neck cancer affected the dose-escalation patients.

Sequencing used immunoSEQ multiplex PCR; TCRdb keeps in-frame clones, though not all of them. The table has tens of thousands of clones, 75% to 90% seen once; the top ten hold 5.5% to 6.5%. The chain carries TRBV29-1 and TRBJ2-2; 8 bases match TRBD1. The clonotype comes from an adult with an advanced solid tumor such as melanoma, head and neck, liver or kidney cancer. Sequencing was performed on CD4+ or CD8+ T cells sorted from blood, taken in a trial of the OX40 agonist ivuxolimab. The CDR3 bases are TGCAGCGTTGGGACAGGGTTTACCGGGGAGCTGTTTTTT. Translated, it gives CSVGTGFTGELFF.